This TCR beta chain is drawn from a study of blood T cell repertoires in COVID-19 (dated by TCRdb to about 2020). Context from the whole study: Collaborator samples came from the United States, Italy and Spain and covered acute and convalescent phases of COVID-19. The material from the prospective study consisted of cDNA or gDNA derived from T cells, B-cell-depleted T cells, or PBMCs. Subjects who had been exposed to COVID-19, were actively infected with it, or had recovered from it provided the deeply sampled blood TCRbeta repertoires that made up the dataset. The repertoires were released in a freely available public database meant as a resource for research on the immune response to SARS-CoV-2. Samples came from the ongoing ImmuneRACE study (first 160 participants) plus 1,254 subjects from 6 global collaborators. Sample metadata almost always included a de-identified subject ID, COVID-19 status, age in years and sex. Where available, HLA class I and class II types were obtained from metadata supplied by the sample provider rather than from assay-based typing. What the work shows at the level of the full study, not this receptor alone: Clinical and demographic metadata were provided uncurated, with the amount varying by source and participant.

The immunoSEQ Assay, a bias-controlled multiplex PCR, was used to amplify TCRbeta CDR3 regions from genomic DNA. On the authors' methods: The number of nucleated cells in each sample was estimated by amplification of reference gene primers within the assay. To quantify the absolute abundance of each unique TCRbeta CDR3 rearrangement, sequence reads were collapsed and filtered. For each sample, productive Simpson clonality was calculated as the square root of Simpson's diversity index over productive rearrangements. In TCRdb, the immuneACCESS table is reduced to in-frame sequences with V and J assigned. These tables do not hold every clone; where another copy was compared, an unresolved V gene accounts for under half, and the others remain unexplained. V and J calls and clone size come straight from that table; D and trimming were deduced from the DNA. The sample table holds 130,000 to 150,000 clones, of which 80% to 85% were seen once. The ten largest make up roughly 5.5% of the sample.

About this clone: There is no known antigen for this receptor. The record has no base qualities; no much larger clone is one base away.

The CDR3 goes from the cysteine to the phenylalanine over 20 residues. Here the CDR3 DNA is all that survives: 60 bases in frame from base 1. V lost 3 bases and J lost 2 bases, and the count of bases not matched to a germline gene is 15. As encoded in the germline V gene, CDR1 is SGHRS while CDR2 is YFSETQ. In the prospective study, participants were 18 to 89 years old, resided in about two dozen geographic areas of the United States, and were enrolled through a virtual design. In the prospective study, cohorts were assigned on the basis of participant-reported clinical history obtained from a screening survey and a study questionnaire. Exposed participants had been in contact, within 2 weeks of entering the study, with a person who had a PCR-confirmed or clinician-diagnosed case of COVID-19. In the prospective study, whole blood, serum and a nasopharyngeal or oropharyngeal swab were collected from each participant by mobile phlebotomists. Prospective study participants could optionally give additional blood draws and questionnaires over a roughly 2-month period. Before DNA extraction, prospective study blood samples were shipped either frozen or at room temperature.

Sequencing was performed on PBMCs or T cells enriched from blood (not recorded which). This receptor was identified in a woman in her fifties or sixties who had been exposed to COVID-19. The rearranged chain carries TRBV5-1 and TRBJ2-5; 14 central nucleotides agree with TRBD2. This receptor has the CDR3 CASSSTYRLAGGPPQETQYF. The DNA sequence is TGCGCCAGCAGCTCCACATACCGACTAGCGGGGGGGCCCCCACAAGAGACCCAGTACTTC.